The present TCR beta chain was sequenced within a study of shared clonotypes between healthy human individuals. Across the study: The study enrolled a couple of women and a few men aged 18 to 49. CD4 naive and memory got three plates each, CD8 naive two, CD8 memory one. Study findings and constraints: Estimated richness was generally greater in naive than memory subsets.

Notes on this clone: The target antigen is unknown.

Germline assignment: CDR1 MNHEY and CDR2 SMNVEV (reference sequence). V lost 3 bases and J lost 2, with 4 bases in between. The CDR3 contains 13 residues. Terminally differentiated effector memory CD45RA+ cells were excluded from the naive CD8 cells, which were CD45RO-negative and positively selected for CCR7. Everyone who donated was a Caucasian adult who lived in Nashville, Tennessee. Sequencing was performed with immunoSEQ multiplex PCR; in TCRdb, only in-frame clones are kept and a portion is missing. This table has nearly 2 million clones, roughly 95% appearing once. The specimen sequenced was naive CD8+ T cells sorted from blood. The chain has TRBV27 and TRBJ2-2; D not resolved. The sequence came from a man aged 18 to 29 in good health. CDR3 sequence reads: CASSFDNTGELFF. CDR3 nucleotides: TGTGCCAGCAGTTTTGATAACACCGGGGAGCTGTTTTTT.